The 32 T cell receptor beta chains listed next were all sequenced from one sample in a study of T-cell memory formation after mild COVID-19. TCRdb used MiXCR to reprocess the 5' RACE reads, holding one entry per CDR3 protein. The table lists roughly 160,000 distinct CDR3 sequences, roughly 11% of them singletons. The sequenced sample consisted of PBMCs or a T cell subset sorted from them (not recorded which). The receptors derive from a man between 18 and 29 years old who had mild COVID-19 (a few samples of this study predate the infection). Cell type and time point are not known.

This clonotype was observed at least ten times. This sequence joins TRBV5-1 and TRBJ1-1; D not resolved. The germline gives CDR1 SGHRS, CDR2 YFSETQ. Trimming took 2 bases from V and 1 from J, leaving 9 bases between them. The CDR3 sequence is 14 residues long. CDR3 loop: CASSFADPNTEAFF. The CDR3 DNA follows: TGCGCCAGCAGCTTTGCGGACCCGAACACTGAAGCTTTCTTT.

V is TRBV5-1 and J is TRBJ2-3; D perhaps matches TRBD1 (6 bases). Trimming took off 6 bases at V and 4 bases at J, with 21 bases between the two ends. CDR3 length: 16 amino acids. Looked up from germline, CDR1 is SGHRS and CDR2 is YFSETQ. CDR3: CASIPLPAAGADTQYF. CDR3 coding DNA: TGCGCCAGCATCCCCTTACCAGCGGCAGGGGCAGATACGCAGTATTTT. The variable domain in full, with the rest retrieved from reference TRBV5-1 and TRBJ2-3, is KAGVTQTPRYLIKTRGQQVTLSCSPISGHRSVSWYQQTPGQGLQFLFEYFSETQRNKGNFPGRFSGRQFSNSRSEMNVSTLELGDSALYLCASIPLPAAGADTQYFGPGTRLTVL.

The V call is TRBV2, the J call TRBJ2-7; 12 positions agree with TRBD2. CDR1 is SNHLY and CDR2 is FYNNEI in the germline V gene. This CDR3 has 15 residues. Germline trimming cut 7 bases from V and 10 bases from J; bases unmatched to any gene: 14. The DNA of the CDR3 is TGTGCCAGCACCCCGGGGCCTAGCGGGGGGGCTCAACAGTACTTC. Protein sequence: CASTPGPSGGAQQYF. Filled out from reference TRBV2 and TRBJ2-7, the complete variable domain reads EPEVTQTPSHQVTQMGQEVILRCVPISNHLYFYWYRQILGQKVEFLVSFYNNEISEKSEIFDDQFSVERPDGSNFTLKIRSTKLEDSAMYFCASTPGPSGGAQQYFGPGTRLTVT.

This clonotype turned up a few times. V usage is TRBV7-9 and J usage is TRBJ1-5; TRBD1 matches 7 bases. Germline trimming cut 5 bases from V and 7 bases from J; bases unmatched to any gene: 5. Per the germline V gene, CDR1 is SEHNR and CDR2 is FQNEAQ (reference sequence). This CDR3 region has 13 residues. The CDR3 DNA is TGTGCCAGCAGCACACAGGGGCGGCAGCCCCAGCATTTT. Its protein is CASSTQGRQPQHF.

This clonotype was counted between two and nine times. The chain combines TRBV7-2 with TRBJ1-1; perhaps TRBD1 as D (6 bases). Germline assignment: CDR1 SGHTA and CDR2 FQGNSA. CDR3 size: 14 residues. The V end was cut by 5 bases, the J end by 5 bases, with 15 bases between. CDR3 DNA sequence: TGTGCCAGCAGCGGCTTCACAGGGCGTACTGAAGCTTTCTTT. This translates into CASSGFTGRTEAFF.

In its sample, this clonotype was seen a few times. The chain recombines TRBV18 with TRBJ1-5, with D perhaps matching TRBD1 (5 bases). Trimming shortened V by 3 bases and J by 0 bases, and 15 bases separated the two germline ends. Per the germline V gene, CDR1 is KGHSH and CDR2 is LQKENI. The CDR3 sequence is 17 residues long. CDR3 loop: CASSPGTDRGSNQPQHF. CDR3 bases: TGTGCCAGCTCACCCGGGACCGATCGCGGTAGCAATCAGCCCCAGCATTTT.

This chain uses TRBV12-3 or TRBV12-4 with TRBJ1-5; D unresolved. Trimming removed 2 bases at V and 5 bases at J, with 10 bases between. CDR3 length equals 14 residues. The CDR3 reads CASSLSLGDQPQHF. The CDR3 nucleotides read TGTGCCAGCAGTTTAAGTCTGGGAGATCAGCCCCAGCATTTT.

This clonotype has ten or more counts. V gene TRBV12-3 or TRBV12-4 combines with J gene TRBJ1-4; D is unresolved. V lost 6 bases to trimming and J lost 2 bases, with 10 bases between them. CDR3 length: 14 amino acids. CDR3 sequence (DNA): TGTGCCAGCAGCCCTGTATCTACTAATGAAAAACTGTTTTTT. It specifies CASSPVSTNEKLFF.

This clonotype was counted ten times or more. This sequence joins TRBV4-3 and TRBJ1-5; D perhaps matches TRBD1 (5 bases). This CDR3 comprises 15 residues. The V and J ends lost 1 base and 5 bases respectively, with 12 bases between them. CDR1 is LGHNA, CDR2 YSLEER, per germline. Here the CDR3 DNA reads TGCGCCAGCAGCCAAGGGGGCCAGCCCCATCAGCCCCAGCATTTT. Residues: CASSQGGQPHQPQHF.

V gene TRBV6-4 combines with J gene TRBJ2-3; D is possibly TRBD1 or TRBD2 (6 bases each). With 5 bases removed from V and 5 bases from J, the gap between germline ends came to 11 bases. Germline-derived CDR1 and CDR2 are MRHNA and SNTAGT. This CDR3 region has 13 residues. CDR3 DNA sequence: TGTGCCAGCAGTTCAGGGGAGGTAGATACGCAGTATTTT. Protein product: CASSSGEVDTQYF.

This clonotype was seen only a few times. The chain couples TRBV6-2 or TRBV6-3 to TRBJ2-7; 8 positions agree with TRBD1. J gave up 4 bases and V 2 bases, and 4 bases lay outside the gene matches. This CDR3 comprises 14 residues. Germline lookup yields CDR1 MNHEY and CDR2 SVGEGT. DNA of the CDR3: TGTGCCAGCAGTTACGTCAACAGGGGGTACGAGCAGTACTTC. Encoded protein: CASSYVNRGYEQYF.

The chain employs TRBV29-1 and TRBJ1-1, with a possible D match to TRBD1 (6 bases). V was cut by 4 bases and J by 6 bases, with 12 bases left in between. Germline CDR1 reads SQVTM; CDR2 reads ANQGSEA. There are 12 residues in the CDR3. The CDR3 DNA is TGCAGCGTTGTAGACCAGGGGTCTGAAGCTTTCTTT. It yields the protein CSVVDQGSEAFF.

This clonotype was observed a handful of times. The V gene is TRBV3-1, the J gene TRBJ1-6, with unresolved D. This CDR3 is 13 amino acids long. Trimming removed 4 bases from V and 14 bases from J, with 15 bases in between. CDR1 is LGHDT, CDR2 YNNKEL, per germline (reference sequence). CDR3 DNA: TGTGCCAGCAGCCTTTTGGGGTTCGGGGCCCTCCACTTT. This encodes CASSLLGFGALHF.

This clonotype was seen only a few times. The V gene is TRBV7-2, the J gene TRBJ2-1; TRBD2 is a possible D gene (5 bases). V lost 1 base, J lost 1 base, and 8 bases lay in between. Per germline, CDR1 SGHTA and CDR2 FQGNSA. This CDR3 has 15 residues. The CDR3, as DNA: TGTGCCAGCAGCTTAGGGCCGGGATCCTACAATGAGCAGTTCTTC. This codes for CASSLGPGSYNEQFF.

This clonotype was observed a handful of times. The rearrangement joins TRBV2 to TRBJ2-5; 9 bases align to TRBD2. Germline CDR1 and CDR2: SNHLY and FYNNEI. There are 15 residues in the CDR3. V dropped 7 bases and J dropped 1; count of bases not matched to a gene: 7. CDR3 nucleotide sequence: TGTGCCAGCACCAGACTAGCGGCCCCCCAAGAGACCCAGTACTTC. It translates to CASTRLAAPQETQYF.

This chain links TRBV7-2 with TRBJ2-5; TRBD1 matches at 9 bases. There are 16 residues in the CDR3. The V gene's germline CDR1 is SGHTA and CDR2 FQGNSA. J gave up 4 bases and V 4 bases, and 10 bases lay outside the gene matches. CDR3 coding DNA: TGTGCCAGCAGCTCGCAGACAGGGGGTATGAGAGAGACCCAGTACTTC. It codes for CASSSQTGGMRETQYF.

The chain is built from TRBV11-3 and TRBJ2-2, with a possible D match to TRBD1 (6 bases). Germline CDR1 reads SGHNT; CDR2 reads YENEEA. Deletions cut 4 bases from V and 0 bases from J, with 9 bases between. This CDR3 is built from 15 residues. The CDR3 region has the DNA TGTGCCAGCAGCTACGGGACAACGAACACCGGGGAGCTGTTTTTT. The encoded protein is CASSYGTTNTGELFF.

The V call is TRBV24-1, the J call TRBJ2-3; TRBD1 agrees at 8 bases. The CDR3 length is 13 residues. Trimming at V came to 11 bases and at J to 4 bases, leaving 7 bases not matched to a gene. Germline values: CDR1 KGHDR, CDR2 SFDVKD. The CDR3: CAIRTGRADTQYF. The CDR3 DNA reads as TGTGCCATCCGGACAGGGAGAGCAGATACGCAGTATTTT.

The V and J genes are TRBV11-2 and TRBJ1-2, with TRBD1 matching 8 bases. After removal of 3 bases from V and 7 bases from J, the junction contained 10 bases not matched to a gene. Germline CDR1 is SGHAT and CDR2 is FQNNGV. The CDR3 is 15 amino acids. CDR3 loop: CASSLGQARGFGYTF. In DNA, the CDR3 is TGTGCCAGCAGCTTGGGACAGGCCCGGGGGTTTGGCTACACCTTC.

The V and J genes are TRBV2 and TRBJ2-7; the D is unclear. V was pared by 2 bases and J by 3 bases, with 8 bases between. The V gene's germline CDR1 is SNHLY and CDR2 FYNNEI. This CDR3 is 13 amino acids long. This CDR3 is CASSEPDRYEQYF. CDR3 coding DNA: TGTGCCAGCAGTGAACCGGATCGCTACGAGCAGTACTTC.

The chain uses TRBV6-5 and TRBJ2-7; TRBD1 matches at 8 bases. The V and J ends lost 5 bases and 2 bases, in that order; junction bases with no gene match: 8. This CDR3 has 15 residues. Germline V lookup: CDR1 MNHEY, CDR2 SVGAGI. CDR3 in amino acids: CASSQRTGNTYEQYF. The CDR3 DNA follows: TGTGCCAGCAGTCAAAGGACAGGGAACACCTACGAGCAGTACTTC.

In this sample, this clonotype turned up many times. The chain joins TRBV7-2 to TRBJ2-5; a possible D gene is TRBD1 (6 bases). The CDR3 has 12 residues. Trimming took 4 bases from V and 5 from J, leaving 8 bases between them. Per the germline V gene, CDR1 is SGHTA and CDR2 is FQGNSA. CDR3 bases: TGTGCCAGCAGCTCAGGGGTGGAGACCCAGTACTTC. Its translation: CASSSGVETQYF. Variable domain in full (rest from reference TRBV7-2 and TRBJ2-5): GAGVSQSPSNKVTEKGKDVELRCDPISGHTALYWYRQSLGQGLEFLIYFQGNSAPDKSGLPSDRFSAERTGGSVSTLTIQRTQQEDSAVYLCASSSGVETQYFGPGTRLLVL.

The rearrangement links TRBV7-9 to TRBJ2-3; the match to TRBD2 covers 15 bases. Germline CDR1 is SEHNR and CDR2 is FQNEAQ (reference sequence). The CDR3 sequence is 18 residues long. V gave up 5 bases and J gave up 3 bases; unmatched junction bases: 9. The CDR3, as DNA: TGTGCCAGCAGCGCGGGACTAGCGGGGGGCCTTATGACAGATACGCAGTATTTT. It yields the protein CASSAGLAGGLMTDTQYF.

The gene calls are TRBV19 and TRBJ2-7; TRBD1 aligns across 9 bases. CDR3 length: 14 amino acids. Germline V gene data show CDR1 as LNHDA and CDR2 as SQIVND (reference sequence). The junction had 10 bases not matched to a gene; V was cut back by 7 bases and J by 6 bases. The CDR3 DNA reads TGTGCCAGTACCGCTAACAGGGGGCCTTGCGAGCAGTACGTC. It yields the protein CASTANRGPCEQYV.

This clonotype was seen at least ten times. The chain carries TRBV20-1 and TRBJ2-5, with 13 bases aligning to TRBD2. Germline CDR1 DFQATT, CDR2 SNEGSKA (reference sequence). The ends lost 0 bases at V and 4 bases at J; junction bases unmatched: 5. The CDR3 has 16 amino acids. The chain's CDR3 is CSARDWTSGGGETQYF. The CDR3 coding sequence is TGCAGTGCTAGAGATTGGACTAGCGGGGGAGGAGAGACCCAGTACTTC.

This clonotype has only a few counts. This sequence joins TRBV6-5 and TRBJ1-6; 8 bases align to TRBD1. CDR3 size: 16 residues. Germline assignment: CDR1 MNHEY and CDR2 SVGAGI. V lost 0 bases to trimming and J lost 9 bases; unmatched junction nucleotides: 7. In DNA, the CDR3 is TGTGCCAGCAGTTACTCGCCCGGACAGGGTGGTTCACCCCTCCACTTT. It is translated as CASSYSPGQGGSPLHF.

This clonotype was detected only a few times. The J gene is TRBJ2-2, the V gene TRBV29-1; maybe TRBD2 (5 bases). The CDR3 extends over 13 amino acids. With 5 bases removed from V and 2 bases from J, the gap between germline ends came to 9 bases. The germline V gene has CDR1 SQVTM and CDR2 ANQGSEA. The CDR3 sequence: CSVRRTNTGELFF. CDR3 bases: TGCAGCGTTCGCAGGACTAACACCGGGGAGCTGTTTTTT.

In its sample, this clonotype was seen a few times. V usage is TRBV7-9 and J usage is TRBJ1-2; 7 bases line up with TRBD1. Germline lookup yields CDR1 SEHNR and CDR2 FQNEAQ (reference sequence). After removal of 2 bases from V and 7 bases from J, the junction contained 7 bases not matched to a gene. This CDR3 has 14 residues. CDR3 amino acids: CASSLRQGSFGYTF. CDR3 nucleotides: TGTGCCAGCAGCTTACGACAGGGATCGTTTGGCTACACCTTC.

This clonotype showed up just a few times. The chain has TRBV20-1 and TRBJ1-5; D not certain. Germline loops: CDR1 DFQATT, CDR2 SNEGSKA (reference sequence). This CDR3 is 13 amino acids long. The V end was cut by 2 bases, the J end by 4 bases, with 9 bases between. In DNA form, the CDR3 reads TGCAGTGCTAGACCCGAATATAATCAGCCCCAGCATTTT. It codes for CSARPEYNQPQHF.

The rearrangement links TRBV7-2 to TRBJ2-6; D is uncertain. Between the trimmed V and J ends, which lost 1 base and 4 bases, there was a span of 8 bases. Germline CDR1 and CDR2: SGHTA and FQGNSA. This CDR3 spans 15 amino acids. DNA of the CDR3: TGTGCCAGCAGCTTAGATGCAAGAGGGGCCAACGTCCTGACTTTC. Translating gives CASSLDARGANVLTF.

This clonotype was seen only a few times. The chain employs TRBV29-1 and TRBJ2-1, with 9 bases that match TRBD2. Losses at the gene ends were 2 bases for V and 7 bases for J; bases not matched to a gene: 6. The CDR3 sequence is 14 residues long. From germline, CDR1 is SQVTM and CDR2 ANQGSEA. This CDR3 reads CSVEFAGGINEQFF. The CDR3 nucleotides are TGCAGCGTTGAATTCGCGGGGGGGATAAATGAGCAGTTCTTC.

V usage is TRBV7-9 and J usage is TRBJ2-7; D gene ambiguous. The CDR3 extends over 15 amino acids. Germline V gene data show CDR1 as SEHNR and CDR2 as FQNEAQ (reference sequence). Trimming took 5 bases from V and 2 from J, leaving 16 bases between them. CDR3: CASSPTTNRPYEQYV. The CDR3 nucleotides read TGTGCCAGCAGCCCTACAACGAACAGACCCTACGAGCAGTACGTC.